Shown below are 14 T cell receptor beta chains from a single sample sequenced in a study of cytomegalovirus exposure and HLA in healthy donors. PCR amplification relied on 60 Vbeta primers (plus 13 Jbeta primers). Measured with immunoSEQ multiplex PCR; TCRdb has only the in-frame clones, and not every one. The data show 110,000 to 150,000 clones, approximately 80% seen once. The source material was PBMCs. These receptors all come from a male donor in good health and CMV-seronegative.

The genes are TRBV7-2 and TRBJ2-3, with 7 bases fitting TRBD2. This CDR3 spans 15 amino acids. J lost 3 bases, V lost 5 bases, and 8 bases had no gene match. The germline gives CDR1 SGHTA, CDR2 FQGNSA. The CDR3 coding sequence is TGTGCCAGCAGCACCCGACTAGCCTCGACAGATACGCAGTATTTT. Encoded protein: CASSTRLASTDTQYF.

The J gene is TRBJ1-1, the V gene TRBV5-6, with D hard to call. Germline loops: CDR1 SGHDT, CDR2 YYEEEE. CDR3 length: 13 residues. Trimming took 0 bases from V and 3 from J, leaving 6 bases between them. Here the CDR3 DNA reads TGTGCCAGCAGCTTGGGTCGGGACACTGAAGCTTTCTTT. It translates to CASSLGRDTEAFF.

The chain uses TRBV7-3 and TRBJ2-7; TRBD2 agrees at 8 bases. The germline V gene has CDR1 SGHTA and CDR2 FQGTGA. Germline trimming cut 2 bases from V and 6 bases from J; bases unmatched to any gene: 9. The CDR3 length is 15 residues. CDR3 DNA: TGTGCCAGCAGCTTAGGTAGCGGGAAGGGAAGCGAGCAGTACTTC. It codes for CASSLGSGKGSEQYF.

V and J are TRBV5-5 and TRBJ1-1, with D perhaps TRBD1 (5 bases). This CDR3 is built from 17 residues. Germline V gene lookup returns CDR1 SGHKS and CDR2 YYEKEE (reference sequence). V dropped 2 bases and J dropped 1 base, with 18 bases sitting between them. The CDR3 region is CASSFNFRRGQNTEAFF. CDR3 in DNA: TGTGCCAGCAGCTTCAACTTTCGTAGGGGCCAGAACACTGAAGCTTTCTTT.

The chain has TRBV19 and TRBJ2-7; 8 nucleotides line up with TRBD2. Germline trimming cut 5 bases from V and 5 bases from J; bases unmatched to any gene: 11. The CDR3 is 15 residues long. CDR1 and CDR2 (germline): LNHDA, SQIVND (reference sequence). CDR3 DNA sequence: TGTGCCAGTAGTCATCAAGCGGGAGTTGGGAACGAGCAGTACTTC. Residues: CASSHQAGVGNEQYF.

This chain links TRBV5-1 with TRBJ2-7; TRBD1 aligns across 7 bases. Germline loops: CDR1 SGHRS, CDR2 YFSETQ. CDR3 length equals 14 residues. V dropped 3 bases and J dropped 2; count of bases not matched to a gene: 5. The CDR3 bases are TGCGCCAGCAGCTCCGGACAGGCCCCCTACGAGCAGTACTTC. It yields the protein CASSSGQAPYEQYF.

The chain uses TRBV5-1 and TRBJ2-2; 9 bases are shared with TRBD1. Germline CDR1 is SGHRS and CDR2 is YFSETQ. This CDR3 region has 16 residues. With V trimmed by 4 bases and J by 3 bases, 7 bases remained unmatched. The CDR3 loop is CASSLSGTGYTGELFF. CDR3 DNA sequence: TGCGCCAGCAGCCTTTCCGGGACAGGGTACACCGGGGAGCTGTTTTTT. The complete variable domain, with remaining parts taken from reference TRBV5-1 and TRBJ2-2, reads KAGVTQTPRYLIKTRGQQVTLSCSPISGHRSVSWYQQTPGQGLQFLFEYFSETQRNKGNFPGRFSGRQFSNSRSEMNVSTLELGDSALYLCASSLSGTGYTGELFFGEGSRLTVL.

The genes are TRBV18 and TRBJ1-2; 9 bases line up with TRBD1. The CDR3 covers 17 residues. Germline V lookup: CDR1 KGHSH, CDR2 LQKENI. V lost 5 bases, J lost 5 bases, and 15 bases stayed unmatched. The chain's CDR3 is CASSRTAIQGAYYGYTF. The CDR3 bases are TGTGCCAGCTCAAGAACGGCAATACAGGGGGCTTATTATGGCTACACCTTC.

V is TRBV5-4 and J is TRBJ2-1; 8 bases line up with TRBD2. After removal of 1 base from V and 8 bases from J, the junction contained 8 bases not matched to a gene. The CDR3 totals 15 residues. Germline lookup yields CDR1 SGHNT and CDR2 YYREEE (reference sequence). CDR3 DNA sequence: TGTGCCAGCAGCTTGAGAACGGGAGGGCCCGATGAGCAGTTCTTC. Protein sequence: CASSLRTGGPDEQFF.

A remark on this clone: The junction does not match germline at one end; this may be a read error. This chain connects TRBV7-3 to TRBJ2-1, with D perhaps matching TRBD2 (6 bases). The CDR3 contains 16 residues. The germline V gene encodes CDR1 SGHTA and CDR2 FQGTGA. DNA for the CDR3: TGCGAAAGCAGCCCCTGGGACGGGAGCTCCTACAATGAGCAGTTCTTC. Its protein product is CESSPWDGSSYNEQFF.

J is TRBJ1-6 and V is TRBV7-3; TRBD1 aligns across 8 bases. Germline trimming cut 5 bases from V and 6 bases from J; bases unmatched to any gene: 6. From germline, CDR1 is SGHTA and CDR2 FQGTGA. The length of the CDR3 is 15 residues. CDR3 residues: CASSRTGGPNSPLHF. The CDR3 DNA reads TGTGCCAGCAGCCGCACAGGGGGGCCTAATTCACCCCTCCACTTT.

This chain links TRBV11-2 with TRBJ2-7; D gene unclear. The CDR3 contains 14 residues. Germline values: CDR1 SGHAT, CDR2 FQNNGV. The ends were cut back, 1 base at V and 2 bases at J, with 9 bases in the middle. The CDR3 DNA follows: TGTGCCAGCAGCTTAGTACAGAACACCTACGAGCAGTACTTC. Protein: CASSLVQNTYEQYF.

CDR3 bases: TGCAGCGTTTATAGAAACACCGGGGAGCTGTTTTTT. This encodes CSVYRNTGELFF. The chain links TRBV29-1 to TRBJ2-2; the D is unclear. The V and J ends lost 5 bases and 2 bases respectively, with 6 bases between them. The CDR3 runs 12 residues. In germline, CDR1 is SQVTM, CDR2 ANQGSEA.

As for this clone: Other DNA sequences within the sample encode an identical CDR3. The chain combines TRBV5-1 with TRBJ1-1; TRBD1 aligns across 7 bases. J lost 1 base, V lost 0 bases, and 6 bases had no gene match. The CDR3 spans 16 residues. Germline values: CDR1 SGHRS, CDR2 YFSETQ. The CDR3 sequence: CASSLVGGPSNTEAFF. As DNA, the CDR3 is TGCGCCAGCAGCTTGGTAGGGGGCCCCTCGAACACTGAAGCTTTCTTT.